Sequencing of this TCR beta chain was carried out in a study of shared clonotypes between healthy human individuals. Sequencing used immunoSEQ multiplex PCR; TCRdb keeps in-frame clones, though not all of them. The profile shows 190,000 or so clones, 60% to 75% of them singletons. General study points: Naive subsets generally exceeded memory subsets in estimated richness. Shared clonotypes across all four donors exceeded non-shared ones in generation probability.

Division of CD4+ cells produced a CD45RA+ naive subset and a CD45RA-negative memory subset. V gave up 4 bases and J gave up 0 bases, with 14 bases separating them. The germline V gene has CDR1 SGHDT and CDR2 YYEEEE. This CDR3 is built from 17 residues. A word on this clone: The antigen is undetermined.

Sequencing was carried out using memory CD4+ T cells sorted from blood. Sample subset: CD45RA-negative fraction. V is TRBV5-6 and J is TRBJ2-6, with a tentative D call TRBD1 (6 bases). This clonotype originated in a man aged 25-45 years in good health. The CDR3 protein is CASSPPGQSSGANVLTF. CDR3 nucleotide sequence: TGTGCCAGCAGCCCACCGGGACAAAGCTCTGGGGCCAACGTCCTGACTTTC.